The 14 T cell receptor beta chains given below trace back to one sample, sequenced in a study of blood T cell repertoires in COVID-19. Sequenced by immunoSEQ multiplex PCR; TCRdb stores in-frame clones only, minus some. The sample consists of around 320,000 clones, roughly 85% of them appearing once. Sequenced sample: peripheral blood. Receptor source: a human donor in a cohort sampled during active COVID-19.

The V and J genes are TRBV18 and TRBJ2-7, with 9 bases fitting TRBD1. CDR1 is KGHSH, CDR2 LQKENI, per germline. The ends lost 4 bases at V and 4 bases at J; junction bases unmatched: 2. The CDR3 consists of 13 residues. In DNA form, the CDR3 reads TGTGCCAGCTCACGGGACAGGGTTTACGAGCAGTACTTC. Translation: CASSRDRVYEQYF.

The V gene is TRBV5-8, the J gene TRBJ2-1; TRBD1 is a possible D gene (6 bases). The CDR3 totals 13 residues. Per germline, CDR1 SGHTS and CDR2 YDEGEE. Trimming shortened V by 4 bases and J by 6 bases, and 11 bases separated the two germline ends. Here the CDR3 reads CASSPDSPNEQFF. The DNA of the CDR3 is TGTGCCAGCAGCCCGGACAGTCCCAATGAGCAGTTCTTC.

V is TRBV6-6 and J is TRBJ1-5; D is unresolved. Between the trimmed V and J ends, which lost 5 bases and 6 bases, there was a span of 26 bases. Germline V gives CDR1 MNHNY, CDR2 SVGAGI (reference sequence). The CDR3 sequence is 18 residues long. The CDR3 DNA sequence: TGTGCCAGCAGTCCGTTCCCAATCCTAGACCCGCTCCGTCAGCCCCAGCATTTT. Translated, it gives CASSPFPILDPLRQPQHF.

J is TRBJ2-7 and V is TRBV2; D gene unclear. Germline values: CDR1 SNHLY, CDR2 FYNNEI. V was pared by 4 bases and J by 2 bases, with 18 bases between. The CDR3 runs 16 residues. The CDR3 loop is CASSGLQKIITYEQYF. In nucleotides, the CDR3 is TGTGCCAGCAGTGGATTACAAAAGATCATAACCTACGAGCAGTACTTC.

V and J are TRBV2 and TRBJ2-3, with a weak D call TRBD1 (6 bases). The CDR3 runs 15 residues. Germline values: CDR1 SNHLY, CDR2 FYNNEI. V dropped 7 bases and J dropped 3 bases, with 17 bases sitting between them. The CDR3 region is CASKGMRQATDTQYF. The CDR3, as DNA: TGTGCCAGCAAGGGTATGAGACAGGCAACAGATACGCAGTATTTT.

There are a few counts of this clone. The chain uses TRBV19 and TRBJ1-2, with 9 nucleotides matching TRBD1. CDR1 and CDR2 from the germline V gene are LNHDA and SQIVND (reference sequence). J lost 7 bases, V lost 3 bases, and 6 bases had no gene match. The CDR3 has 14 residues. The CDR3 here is CASSILTGGSGYTF. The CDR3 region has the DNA TGTGCCAGTAGTATTCTGACAGGGGGTAGTGGCTACACCTTC.

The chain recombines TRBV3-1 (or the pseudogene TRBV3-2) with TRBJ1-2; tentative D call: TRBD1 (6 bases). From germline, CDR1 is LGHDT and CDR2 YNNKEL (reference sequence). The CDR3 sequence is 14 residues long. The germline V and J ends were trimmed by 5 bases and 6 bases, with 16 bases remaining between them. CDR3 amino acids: CASSGTQGPHGYTF. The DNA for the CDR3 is TGTGCCAGCAGCGGGACCCAGGGGCCCCATGGCTACACCTTC.

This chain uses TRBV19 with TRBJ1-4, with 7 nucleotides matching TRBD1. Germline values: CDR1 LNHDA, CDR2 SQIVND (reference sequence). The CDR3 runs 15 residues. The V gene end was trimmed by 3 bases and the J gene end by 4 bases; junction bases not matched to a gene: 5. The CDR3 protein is CASSIGRQGNEKLFF. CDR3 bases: TGTGCCAGTAGTATCGGACGACAGGGTAATGAAAAACTGTTTTTT.

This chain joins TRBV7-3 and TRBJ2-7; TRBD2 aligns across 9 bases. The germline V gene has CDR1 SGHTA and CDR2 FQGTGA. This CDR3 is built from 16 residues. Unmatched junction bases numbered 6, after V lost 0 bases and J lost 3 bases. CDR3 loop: CASSLTSGSGSYEQYF. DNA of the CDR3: TGTGCCAGCAGCTTAACCTCCGGTAGCGGGAGCTACGAGCAGTACTTC.

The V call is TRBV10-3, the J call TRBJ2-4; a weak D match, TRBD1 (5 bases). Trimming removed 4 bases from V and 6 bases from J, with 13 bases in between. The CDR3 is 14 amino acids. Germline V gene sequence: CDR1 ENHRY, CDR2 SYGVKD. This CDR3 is CAISGAGHGNIQYF. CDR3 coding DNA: TGTGCCATCAGTGGGGCAGGGCACGGAAACATTCAGTACTTC.

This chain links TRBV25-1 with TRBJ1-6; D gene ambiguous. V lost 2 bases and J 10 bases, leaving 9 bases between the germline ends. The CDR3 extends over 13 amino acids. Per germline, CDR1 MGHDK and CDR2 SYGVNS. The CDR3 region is CASSESDLSPLHF. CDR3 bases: TGTGCCAGCAGTGAAAGTGACTTGTCACCCCTCCACTTT.

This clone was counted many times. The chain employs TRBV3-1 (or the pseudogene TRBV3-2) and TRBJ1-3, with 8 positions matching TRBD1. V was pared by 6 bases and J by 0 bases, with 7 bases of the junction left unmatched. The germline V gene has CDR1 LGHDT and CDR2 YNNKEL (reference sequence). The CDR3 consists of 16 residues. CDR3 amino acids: CASSPLDRVSGNTIYF. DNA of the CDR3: TGTGCCAGCAGTCCCCTGGACAGGGTCTCTGGAAACACCATATATTTT.

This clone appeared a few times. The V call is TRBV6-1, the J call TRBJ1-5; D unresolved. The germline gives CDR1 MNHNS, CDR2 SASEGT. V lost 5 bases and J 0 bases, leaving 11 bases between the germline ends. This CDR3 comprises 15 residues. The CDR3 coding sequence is TGTGCCAGCAGTTTCCCACGGGATAGCAATCAGCCCCAGCATTTT. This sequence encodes CASSFPRDSNQPQHF.

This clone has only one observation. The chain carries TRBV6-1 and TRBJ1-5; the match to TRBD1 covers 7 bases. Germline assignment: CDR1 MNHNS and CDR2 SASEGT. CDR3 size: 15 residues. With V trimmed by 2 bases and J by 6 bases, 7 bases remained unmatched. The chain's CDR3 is CASSEMAGGPQPQHF. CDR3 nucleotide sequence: TGTGCCAGCAGTGAAATGGCAGGGGGGCCTCAGCCCCAGCATTTT.